This T cell receptor beta chain was identified during a study of cytomegalovirus exposure and HLA in healthy donors. 60 Vbeta and 13 Jbeta primers were used in PCR. This table comes from immunoSEQ multiplex PCR, and its TCRdb copy is limited to in-frame clones, with some not included. The table has approximately 120,000 clones, roughly a tenth seen once. This clone was counted between two and nine times. What it binds is not known. Points from the study as a whole: In a later analysis, parvovirus B19, influenza, CMV and Epstein-Barr virus appeared linked to several top co-occurrence clusters.

V lost 4 bases and J lost 4, with 18 bases in between. The CDR3 loop spans 15 amino acids. Looked up from germline, CDR1 is SGHRS and CDR2 is YFSETQ. The sequence derives from a woman under 30 in good health and CMV-seropositive. The specimen sequenced was PBMCs. The V gene is TRBV5-1, the J gene TRBJ2-7, with D possibly matching TRBD2 (5 bases). The CDR3 spells CASSVAGGYSYEQYF. The CDR3 DNA reads as TGCGCCAGCAGCGTGGCTGGCGGGTATTCGTACGAGCAGTACTTC.